The 22 T cell receptor beta chains below come from one sample, sequenced in a study of CD8 T cells in ankylosing spondylitis. TCRdb redid the calling of the 5' RACE reads with MiXCR, one entry per CDR3 protein. The sample consists of roughly 400,000 distinct CDR3 sequences, about a fifth of them appearing once. The study's findings and limits: Roughly eight highly homologous variants made up a TCR beta motif that seemed to typify ankylosing spondylitis blood.

Their antigens remain unidentified. Sequenced input: blood, either unsorted or a sorted T cell fraction (not recorded which). The receptors originated from a male donor with ankylosing spondylitis.

The rearrangement uses TRBV6-4 and TRBJ2-1, with 9 bases that match TRBD2. The CDR3 loop spans 15 amino acids. After removal of 3 bases from V and 8 bases from J, the junction contained 8 bases not matched to a gene. From germline, CDR1 is MRHNA and CDR2 SNTAGT. The DNA of the CDR3 is TGTGCCAGCAGTGAACGGATAGCGGGAGATTATGAGCAGTTCTTC. This sequence encodes CASSERIAGDYEQFF.

This chain links TRBV5-8 with TRBJ2-7; D possibly corresponds to TRBD1 (6 bases). Germline V gene lookup returns CDR1 SGHTS and CDR2 YDEGEE. This CDR3 has 16 residues. Trimming removed 1 base at V and 0 bases at J, with 14 bases between. The CDR3 protein is CASSLCLGQPSYEQYF. CDR3 coding DNA: TGTGCCAGCAGCTTGTGTTTGGGACAACCCTCCTACGAGCAGTACTTC.

Many counts were recorded for this clonotype. The chain couples TRBV29-1 to TRBJ2-3; a possible D gene is TRBD1 (6 bases). Deletions cut 4 bases from V and 1 base from J, with 6 bases between. Per the germline V gene, CDR1 is SQVTM and CDR2 is ANQGSEA. The CDR3 is 12 residues long. This CDR3 is CSVGTGTDTQYF. CDR3 DNA: TGCAGCGTTGGGACAGGCACAGATACGCAGTATTTT.

J is TRBJ2-2 and V is TRBV7-6; D is unresolved. The CDR3 runs to 14 residues. Germline CDR1 is SGHVS and CDR2 is FNYEAQ. V was shortened by 5 bases and J by 1 base, with 8 bases between the two germline ends. The CDR3 DNA reads as TGTGCCAGCAGCGCAACAAGGAACACCGGGGAGCTGTTTTTT. This sequence encodes CASSATRNTGELFF.

There are a few counts of this clonotype. The gene calls are TRBV6-2 or TRBV6-3 and TRBJ2-1, with 12 bases that match TRBD2. Germline V gene sequence: CDR1 MNHEY, CDR2 SVGEGT. V was pared by 4 bases and J by 7 bases, with 5 bases of the junction left unmatched. CDR3 length: 15 amino acids. CDR3 residues: CASSSTSGRGNEQFF. CDR3 sequence (DNA): TGTGCCAGCAGTTCGACTAGCGGGAGAGGGAATGAGCAGTTCTTC.

This clonotype was observed many times. The V and J genes are TRBV2 and TRBJ1-1; the D gene is possibly TRBD1 (5 bases). CDR3 length: 13 residues. V shed 7 bases and J shed 7 bases, with 16 bases lying between them. Per the germline V gene, CDR1 is SNHLY and CDR2 is FYNNEI. The CDR3 region is CASKGPTLGEAFF. CDR3 sequence (DNA): TGTGCCAGCAAGGGACCCACCTTGGGTGAAGCTTTCTTT.

This clonotype was detected a few times. The V gene is TRBV18, the J gene TRBJ2-4, with TRBD1 as a possible D gene (5 bases). The germline V and J ends were trimmed by 6 bases and 11 bases, with 20 bases remaining between them. Germline loops: CDR1 KGHSH, CDR2 LQKENI. The CDR3 sequence is 14 residues long. CDR3 coding DNA: TGTGCCAGCTCTTCCGGGCGCAGGGAAGGAGTTCAGTACTTC. Translating gives CASSSGRREGVQYF.

This clonotype was detected only a few times. This rearrangement joins TRBV9 to TRBJ2-2; TRBD1 is a possible D gene (6 bases). The V end was cut by 8 bases, the J end by 1 base, with 12 bases between. Per germline, CDR1 SGDLS and CDR2 YYNGEE. The CDR3 spans 14 residues. The CDR3 coding sequence is TGTGCCAGTAGGACAGCCCAGAACACCGGGGAGCTGTTTTTT. Protein sequence: CASRTAQNTGELFF.

In this sample, this clonotype turned up a few times. J is TRBJ1-1 and V is TRBV7-2, with D perhaps matching TRBD1 (5 bases). Per germline, CDR1 SGHTA and CDR2 FQGNSA. This CDR3 comprises 15 residues. Trimming stripped 0 bases from V and 0 bases from J, with 8 bases between. Written as DNA, the CDR3 is TGTGCCAGCAGCTTAGCGGGACTGCTGAACACTGAAGCTTTCTTT. This gives the protein CASSLAGLLNTEAFF.

CDR3 loop: CSARPSRDNEQFF. CDR3 DNA sequence: TGCAGTGCTAGACCATCTAGAGACAATGAGCAGTTCTTC. The chain recombines TRBV20-1 with TRBJ2-1; D remains unclear. Germline CDR1 is DFQATT and CDR2 is SNEGSKA (reference sequence). The ends were cut back, 2 bases at V and 5 bases at J, with 10 bases in the middle. The CDR3 extends over 13 amino acids.

The chain combines TRBV7-8 with TRBJ2-5, with a weak D call TRBD1 (6 bases). This CDR3 region has 15 residues. Looked up from germline, CDR1 is SGHVS and CDR2 is FQNEAQ. V was trimmed by 1 base and J by 0 bases, leaving 9 bases between them. CDR3 amino acids: CASSLVWDNQETQYF. In DNA, the CDR3 is TGTGCCAGCAGCTTAGTTTGGGACAACCAAGAGACCCAGTACTTC. Based on the CDR3 plus reference TRBV7-8 and TRBJ2-5, the full variable domain is GAGVSQSPRYKVAKRGQDVALRCDPISGHVSLFWYQQALGQGPEFLTYFQNEAQLDKSGLPSDRFFAERPEGSVSTLKIQRTQQEDSAVYLCASSLVWDNQETQYFGPGTRLLVL.

This chain connects TRBV14 to TRBJ2-7; 14 bases agree with TRBD2. The CDR3 has 16 amino acids. V shed 2 bases, J shed 6 bases, and the junction held 6 bases outside the gene matches. Germline V gene lookup returns CDR1 SGHDN and CDR2 FVKESK. The CDR3 here is CASSQPGLAGVVEQYF. CDR3 in DNA: TGTGCCAGCAGCCAACCGGGACTAGCGGGAGTTGTCGAGCAGTACTTC.

The genes are TRBV2 and TRBJ2-3; 9 bases match TRBD2. The CDR3 is made up of 15 amino acids. V dropped 3 bases and J dropped 6; count of bases not matched to a gene: 7. Germline CDR1 reads SNHLY; CDR2 reads FYNNEI. As DNA, the CDR3 is TGTGCCAGCAGTGAGAGCGGGGGGATCACTGATACGCAGTATTTT. Protein product: CASSESGGITDTQYF.

This clonotype was recorded only once. V gene TRBV30 combines with J gene TRBJ1-5, with D unclear. Germline V gene lookup returns CDR1 GTSNPN and CDR2 SVGIG (reference sequence). Between the trimmed V and J ends, which lost 2 bases and 5 bases, there was a span of 10 bases. The CDR3 consists of 13 residues. CDR3 DNA sequence: TGTGCCTGGAGTAAAGGACTTTATCAGCCCCAGCATTTT. Its translation: CAWSKGLYQPQHF.

The chain has TRBV20-1 and TRBJ1-5, with 7 bases lining up with TRBD1. The CDR3 loop spans 14 amino acids. The junction had 9 bases not matched to a gene; V was cut back by 6 bases and J by 4 bases. Germline CDR1 is DFQATT and CDR2 is SNEGSKA (reference sequence). The CDR3 loop reads CSAQGRGQNQPQHF. The CDR3 coding sequence is TGCAGTGCCCAGGGAAGGGGGCAGAATCAGCCCCAGCATTTT.

V usage is TRBV5-6 and J usage is TRBJ1-2; D is perhaps TRBD1 (5 bases). Germline V gives CDR1 SGHDT, CDR2 YYEEEE. The ends were cut back, 2 bases at V and 2 bases at J, with 10 bases in the middle. The CDR3 covers 14 residues. The CDR3 loop is CASSLTGGNYGYTF. CDR3 in DNA: TGTGCCAGCAGCTTAACCGGGGGGAACTATGGCTACACCTTC.

The chain has TRBV7-3 and TRBJ2-7; the match to TRBD1 covers 7 bases. V was clipped by 5 bases and J by 2 bases; unmatched bases: 6. CDR1 is SGHTA, CDR2 FQGTGA, per germline. The CDR3 has 14 residues. This chain's CDR3 is CASSEHRGPYEQYF. DNA of the CDR3: TGTGCCAGCAGCGAACACAGGGGACCCTACGAGCAGTACTTC.

The rearrangement joins TRBV7-2 to TRBJ2-2; D could derive from TRBD1 or TRBD2 (5 bases each). Between the trimmed V and J ends, which lost 5 bases and 8 bases, there was a span of 21 bases. Germline V gives CDR1 SGHTA, CDR2 FQGNSA. This CDR3 contains 16 residues. This chain's CDR3 is CASSGRGGVRRGELFF. In nucleotides, the CDR3 is TGTGCCAGCAGCGGTCGTGGGGGAGTTAGGAGGGGGGAGCTGTTTTTT.

This chain uses TRBV10-3 with TRBJ2-7, with D possibly TRBD1 on 5 matching bases. The germline V and J ends were trimmed by 3 bases and 0 bases, with 12 bases remaining between them. The germline V gene has CDR1 ENHRY and CDR2 SYGVKD. The CDR3 has 15 residues. For the CDR3, the DNA is TGTGCCATCAGTGATTGGAAAAGGGGCTCCTACGAGCAGTACTTC. Translated: CAISDWKRGSYEQYF.

Only a few counts were recorded for this clonotype. The CDR3 reads CASSPELEGYEQYF. DNA for the CDR3: TGTGCCAGCAGTCCCGAGCTGGAGGGGTACGAGCAGTACTTC. The chain couples TRBV6-4 to TRBJ2-7, with D tentatively TRBD2 (6 bases). Trimming stripped 5 bases from V and 4 bases from J, with 15 bases between. The CDR3 contains 14 residues. Germline-derived CDR1 and CDR2 are MRHNA and SNTAGT.

The genes are TRBV7-8 and TRBJ2-7; D remains ambiguous. This CDR3 is 14 amino acids long. Germline lookup yields CDR1 SGHVS and CDR2 FQNEAQ. V was trimmed by 1 base and J by 2 bases, leaving 9 bases between them. CDR3 sequence reads: CASSLEGRTYEQYF. The CDR3 DNA sequence: TGTGCCAGCAGCTTAGAGGGCAGAACCTACGAGCAGTACTTC.

The rearrangement links TRBV6-2 or TRBV6-3 to TRBJ2-2, with 9 bases identical to TRBD2. The V segment lost 7 bases and the J segment 0 bases; nucleotides outside the gene matches: 18. The CDR3 is 20 residues long. From germline, CDR1 is MNHEY and CDR2 SVGEGT. CDR3 protein: CASIKRSSSGMYSNTGELFF. In DNA form, the CDR3 reads TGTGCCAGCATCAAAAGATCGTCTAGCGGGATGTATTCGAACACCGGGGAGCTGTTTTTT.